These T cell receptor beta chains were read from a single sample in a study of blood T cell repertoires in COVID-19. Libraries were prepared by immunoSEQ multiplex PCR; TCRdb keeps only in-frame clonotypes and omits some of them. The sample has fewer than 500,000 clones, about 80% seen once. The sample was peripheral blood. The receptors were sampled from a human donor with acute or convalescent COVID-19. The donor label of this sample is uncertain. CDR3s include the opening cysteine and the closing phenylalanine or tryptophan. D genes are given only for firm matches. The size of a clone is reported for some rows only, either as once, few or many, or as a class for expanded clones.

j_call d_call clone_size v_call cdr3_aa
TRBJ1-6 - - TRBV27 CASSSRVTYNSPLHF
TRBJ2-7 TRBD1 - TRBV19 CASSSRDRGSYEQYF
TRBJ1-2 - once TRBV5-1 CASSLQQGRNYTF
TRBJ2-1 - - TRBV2 CASSQSGAGYRSEQFF
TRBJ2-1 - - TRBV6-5 CASSYWQDNEQFF
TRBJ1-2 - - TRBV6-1 CASSDRDISGYGYTF
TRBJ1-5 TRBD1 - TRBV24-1 CATSRTGALSNQPQHF
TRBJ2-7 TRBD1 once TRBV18 CASSPPTGSPYEQYF
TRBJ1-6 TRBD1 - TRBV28 CASSLAGQTSLPLHF
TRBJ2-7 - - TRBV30 CAWSAGTYYEQYF
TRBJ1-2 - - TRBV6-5 CASNPDRQSLYGYTF
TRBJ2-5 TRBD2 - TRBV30 CAWSTGGLGETQYF
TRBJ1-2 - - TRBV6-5 CASSLNRVLGYTF
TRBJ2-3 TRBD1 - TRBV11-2 CASSSQGARLDTQYF
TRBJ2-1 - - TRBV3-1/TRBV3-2 CASSLMVAWNEQFF
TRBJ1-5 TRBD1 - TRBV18 CASSPGQGDQPQHF
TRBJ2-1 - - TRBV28 CASRPAWNEQFF
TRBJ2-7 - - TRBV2 CASSGQAYEQYF
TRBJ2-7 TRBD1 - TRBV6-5 CASKEAGTGTYEQYF
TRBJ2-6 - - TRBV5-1 CASSLPSGANVLTF
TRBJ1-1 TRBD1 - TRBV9 CASSQLGQGDTEAFF
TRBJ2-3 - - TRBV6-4 CASSDSGAKRDTQYF
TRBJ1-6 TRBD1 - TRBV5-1 CASSAQGSGNSPLHF
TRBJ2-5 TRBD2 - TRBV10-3 CAISEAGGGQETQYF
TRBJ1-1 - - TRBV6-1 CASSEVRGVVTEAFF
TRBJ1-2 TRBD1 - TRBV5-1 CASSPTGRNGYTF
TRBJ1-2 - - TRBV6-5 CASSNTGSGYTF
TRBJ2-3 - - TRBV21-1 CARTRESKRGGTDTQYF
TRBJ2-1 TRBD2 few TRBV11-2 CASSLGRREKSNEQFF
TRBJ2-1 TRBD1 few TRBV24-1 CATSGTRQGANNEQFF
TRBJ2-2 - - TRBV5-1 CASSLLVAGELFF